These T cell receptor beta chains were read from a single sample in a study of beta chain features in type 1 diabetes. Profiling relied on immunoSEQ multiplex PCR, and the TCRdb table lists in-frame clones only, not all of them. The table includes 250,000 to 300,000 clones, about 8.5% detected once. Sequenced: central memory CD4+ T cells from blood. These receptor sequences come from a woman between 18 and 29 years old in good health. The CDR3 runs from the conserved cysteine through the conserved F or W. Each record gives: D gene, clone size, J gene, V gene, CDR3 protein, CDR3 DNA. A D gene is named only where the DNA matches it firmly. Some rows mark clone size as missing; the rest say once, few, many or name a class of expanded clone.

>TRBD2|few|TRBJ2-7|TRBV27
CASSPRAGRVYEQYF
TGTGCCAGCAGTCCGAGAGCGGGACGAGTTTACGAGCAGTACTTC
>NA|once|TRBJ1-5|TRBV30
CAWAAGGNSNQPQHF
TGTGCCTGGGCGGCGGGGGGGAATAGCAATCAGCCCCAGCATTTT
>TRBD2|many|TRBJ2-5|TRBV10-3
CAISDPSGSVETQYF
TGTGCCATCAGTGACCCTAGCGGGAGTGTGGAGACCCAGTACTTC
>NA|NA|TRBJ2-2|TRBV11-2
CASSLILGELFF
TGTGCCAGCAGCTTAATCCTCGGGGAGCTGTTTTTT
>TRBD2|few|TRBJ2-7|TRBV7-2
CASAQFFSGRGDEQYF
TGTGCCAGCGCTCAATTCTTTAGCGGGAGAGGTGACGAGCAGTACTTC
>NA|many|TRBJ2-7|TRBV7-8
CASSLEGHEQYF
TGTGCCAGCAGCTTGGAAGGCCACGAGCAGTACTTC
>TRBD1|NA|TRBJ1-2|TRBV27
CASSFLDRASEGYTF
TGTGCCAGCAGTTTCCTCGACAGGGCCTCTGAGGGCTACACCTTC
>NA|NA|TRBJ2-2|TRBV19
CASSIGRTGELFF
TGTGCCAGTAGTATAGGACGCACCGGGGAGCTGTTTTTT
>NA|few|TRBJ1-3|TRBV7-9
CASSPPGTGNTIYF
TGTGCCAGCAGCCCTCCCGGGACCGGAAACACCATATATTTT
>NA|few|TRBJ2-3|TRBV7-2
CASSLATETDTQYF
TGTGCCAGCAGCTTAGCGACAGAGACAGATACGCAGTATTTT
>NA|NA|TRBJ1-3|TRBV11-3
CASSTGLGNTIYF
TGTGCCAGCAGCACGGGTCTTGGAAACACCATATATTTT
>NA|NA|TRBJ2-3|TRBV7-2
CASSLVPRTDTQYF
TGTGCCAGCAGCTTAGTACCCCGCACAGATACGCAGTATTTT
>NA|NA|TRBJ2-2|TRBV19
CASSILGGELFF
TGTGCCAGTAGTATTCTAGGCGGGGAGCTGTTTTTT
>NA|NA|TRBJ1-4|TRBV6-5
CASSYSGTRTNEKLFF
TGTGCCAGCAGTTACTCCGGGACTCGAACGAATGAAAAACTGTTTTTT
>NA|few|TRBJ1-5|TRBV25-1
CASSRAGSNQPQHF
TGTGCCAGCAGTAGAGCGGGGAGCAATCAGCCCCAGCATTTT
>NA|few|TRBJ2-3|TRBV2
CASERYTDTQYF
TGTGCCAGCGAGCGATACACAGATACGCAGTATTTT
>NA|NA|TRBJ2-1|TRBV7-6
CASSLAGPSYNEQFF
TGTGCCAGCAGCTTAGCAGGGCCCTCCTACAATGAGCAGTTCTTC
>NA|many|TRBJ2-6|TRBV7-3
CASSQRLGSGANVLTF
TGTGCCAGCAGCCAACGCCTCGGCTCTGGGGCCAACGTCCTGACTTTC
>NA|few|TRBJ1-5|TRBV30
CAWGKVGNQPQHF
TGTGCCTGGGGCAAGGTGGGCAATCAGCCCCAGCATTTT
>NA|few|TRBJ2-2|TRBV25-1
CASSESPGELFF
TGTGCCAGCAGTGAATCCCCCGGGGAGCTGTTTTTT
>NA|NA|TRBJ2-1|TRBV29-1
CSSSEQFF
TGCAGCAGTTCTGAGCAGTTCTTC
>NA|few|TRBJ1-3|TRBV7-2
CASSPGQSGDTIYF
TGTGCCAGCAGCCCTGGACAGTCTGGGGACACCATATATTTT
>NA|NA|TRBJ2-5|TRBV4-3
CASSQRYEETQYF
TGCGCCAGCAGCCAACGCTATGAAGAGACCCAGTACTTC
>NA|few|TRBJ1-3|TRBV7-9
CASSFGGSSGNTIYF
TGTGCCAGCAGCTTTGGGGGGAGCTCTGGAAACACCATATATTTT
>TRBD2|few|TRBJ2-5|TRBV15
CATSRGSSGGETQYF
TGTGCCACCAGCAGAGGATCTAGCGGGGGAGAGACCCAGTACTTC